This TCR beta chain derives from a study of OX40 agonist ivuxolimab in advanced cancers. Study-wide context: The study treated patients with ivuxolimab, an agonistic anti-OX40 (CD134) antibody. Patients were dosed intravenously with ivuxolimab at 0.01 to 10 mg/kg every 2 weeks. Dose-escalation patients were diagnosed with hepatocellular carcinoma, melanoma, renal cell cancer or head and neck cancer.

V lost 2 bases and J 7 bases, leaving 7 bases between the germline ends. Germline V lookup: CDR1 SGHTS, CDR2 YDEGEE. This CDR3 has 13 amino acids. Autoimmune disease history or systemic immunosuppression meant exclusion. Sequencing was performed with immunoSEQ multiplex PCR; in TCRdb, only in-frame clones are kept and a portion is missing. The profile shows approximately 61,000 clones, approximately 78% of them singletons. This rearrangement joins TRBV5-8 to TRBJ1-6; D is unclear. Sequenced material: CD4+ or CD8+ T cells sorted from blood, taken in a trial of the OX40 agonist ivuxolimab. The source is an adult with an advanced solid tumor such as melanoma, head and neck, liver or kidney cancer. CDR3 sequence: CASSFQENSPLHF. The CDR3, as DNA: TGTGCCAGCAGCTTCCAAGAGAATTCACCCCTCCACTTT.